The clone carrying this T cell receptor (beta chain) was counted at least ten times. TCRdb fed the 5' RACE reads into MiXCR, producing one record per CDR3 protein. The table includes tens of thousands of distinct CDR3 sequences, approximately 7.5% detected once. The CDR3 loop spans 11 amino acids. Germline lookup yields CDR1 SGHVS and CDR2 FQNEAQ. V was cut by 1 base and J by 11 bases, with 7 bases left in between. This record comes from a study of T cells after yellow fever vaccination. Sequenced here: CD8+ T cells sorted from PBMCs, sampled on the day of the yellow fever booster vaccination. The chain uses TRBV7-8 and TRBJ2-3; D unclear. This sequence was found in a man aged 25 to 40 who received the YFV17D yellow fever vaccine. CDR3 nucleotides: TGTGCCAGCAGCTTAGGGGGTTTGCAGTATTTT. This sequence encodes CASSLGGLQYF.